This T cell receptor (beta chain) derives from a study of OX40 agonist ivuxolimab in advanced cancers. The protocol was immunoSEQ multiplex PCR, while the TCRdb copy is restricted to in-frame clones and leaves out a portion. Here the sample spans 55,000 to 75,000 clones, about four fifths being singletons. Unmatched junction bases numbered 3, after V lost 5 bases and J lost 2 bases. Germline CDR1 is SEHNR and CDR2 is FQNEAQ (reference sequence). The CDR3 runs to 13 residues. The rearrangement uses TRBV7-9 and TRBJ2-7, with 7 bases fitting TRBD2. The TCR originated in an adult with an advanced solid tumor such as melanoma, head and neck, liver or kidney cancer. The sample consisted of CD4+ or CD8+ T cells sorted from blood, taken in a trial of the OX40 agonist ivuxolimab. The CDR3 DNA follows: TGTGCCAGCAGCGGGGGGAGGGCCTACGAGCAGTACTTC. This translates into CASSGGRAYEQYF.